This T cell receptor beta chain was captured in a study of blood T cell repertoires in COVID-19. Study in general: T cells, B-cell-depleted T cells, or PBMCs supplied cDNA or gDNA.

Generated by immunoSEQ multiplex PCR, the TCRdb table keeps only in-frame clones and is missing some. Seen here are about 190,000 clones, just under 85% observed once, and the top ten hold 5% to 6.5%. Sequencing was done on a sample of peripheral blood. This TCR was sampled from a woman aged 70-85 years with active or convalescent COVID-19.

The CDR3 reads CASSRSGRNYGYTF. The CDR3 DNA is TGTGCCAGCAGCCGTTCTGGCAGGAACTATGGCTACACCTTC. The chain carries TRBV6-2 or TRBV6-3 and TRBJ1-2; D is undetermined. The germline V gene has CDR1 MNHEY and CDR2 SVGEGT. V was cut by 6 bases and J by 2 bases, with 13 bases left in between. The CDR3 is 14 amino acids.